Below, 21 T cell receptor beta chains from the same sample are listed, as sequenced in a study of T cell repertoires in aging, cancer and after chemotherapy. TCR beta rearrangements were amplified from peripheral blood genomic DNA. A mixed TRB-A/B primer pool amplified rearranged TRB by multiplex touch-down PCR. A single record per CDR3 protein comes from TCRdb applying MiXCR to the multiplex PCR reads. Of approximately 13,000 distinct CDR3 sequences listed, roughly 28% are singletons. Sequencing was performed on blood. Every receptor here comes from a human donor in good health.

By share of the sample, this clonotype is medium-sized (0.01 to 0.1%). The chain uses TRBV30 and TRBJ2-7; possibly TRBD1 or TRBD2 for D (6 bases each). The ends were cut back, 0 bases at V and 2 bases at J, with 14 bases in the middle. This CDR3 is built from 15 residues. The V gene's germline CDR1 is GTSNPN and CDR2 SVGIG (reference sequence). The CDR3 here is CAWSVLDGGPYEQYF. CDR3 nucleotide sequence: TGTGCCTGGAGTGTACTGGACGGGGGCCCCTACGAGCAGTACTTC.

The chain recombines TRBV6-5 with TRBJ1-5; D remains unclear. The germline CDR1 and CDR2 sequences are MNHEY and SVGAGI. With 6 bases removed from V and 1 base from J, the gap between germline ends came to 10 bases. The length of the CDR3 is 14 residues. CDR3 protein: CASRGGESNQPQHF. In nucleotides, the CDR3 is TGTGCCAGCAGGGGCGGGGAAAGCAATCAGCCCCAGCATTTT.

This chain joins TRBV20-1 and TRBJ1-6; the D is unclear. Germline loops: CDR1 DFQATT, CDR2 SNEGSKA (reference sequence). This CDR3 comprises 16 residues. The V and J ends lost 0 bases and 7 bases respectively, with 16 bases between them. The CDR3 DNA reads as TGCAGTGCTAGAGATCTAGGCAGCATCTGGAATTCACCCCTCCACTTT. It specifies CSARDLGSIWNSPLHF.

This clonotype has just one count. The chain carries TRBV28 and TRBJ1-4; D perhaps matches TRBD1 (5 bases). The CDR3 runs 15 residues. Deletions cut 6 bases from V and 0 bases from J, with 11 bases between. Germline V gives CDR1 MDHEN, CDR2 SYDVKM. CDR3 nucleotide sequence: TGTGCCAGCAGCCGACAGTATACAACTAATGAAAAACTGTTTTTT. It codes for CASSRQYTTNEKLFF.

The table lists this clonotype with a few counts. The chain has TRBV7-9 and TRBJ2-2, with D possibly being TRBD1 (6 bases). Germline assignment: CDR1 SEHNR and CDR2 FQNEAQ (reference sequence). V lost 5 bases and J 6 bases, leaving 19 bases between the germline ends. The CDR3 is 16 residues long. The CDR3 protein is CASSPRGGSLAGELFF. CDR3 DNA: TGTGCCAGCAGCCCCAGGGGCGGTTCACTGGCCGGGGAGCTGTTTTTT.

V usage is TRBV7-9 and J usage is TRBJ2-3; 8 nucleotides match TRBD1. V lost 5 bases and J lost 2; bases outside the gene matches: 9. The V gene's germline CDR1 is SEHNR and CDR2 FQNEAQ (reference sequence). This CDR3 contains 16 residues. This CDR3 reads CASSPGTGRATDTQYF. CDR3 sequence (DNA): TGTGCCAGCAGCCCCGGGACAGGAAGGGCCACAGATACGCAGTATTTT.

The rearrangement uses TRBV7-9 and TRBJ2-3; TRBD2 agrees at 8 bases. CDR1 is SEHNR and CDR2 is FQNEAQ in the germline V gene (reference sequence). The CDR3 loop spans 17 amino acids. V trimming: 5 bases; J trimming: 5 bases; junction bases outside the gene matches: 15. The CDR3 coding sequence is TGTGCCAGCAGCCAAGGGGCGATACGGGGGGGCGGAGATACGCAGTATTTT. It yields the protein CASSQGAIRGGGDTQYF.

The chain couples TRBV6-4 to TRBJ1-5, with 8 bases matching TRBD1. This CDR3 is built from 14 residues. J gave up 2 bases and V 3 bases, and 0 bases lay outside the gene matches. Germline CDR1 reads MRHNA; CDR2 reads SNTAGT. CDR3 DNA sequence: TGTGCCAGCAGTGAACAGGGGGGCAATCAGCCCCAGCATTTT. It is translated as CASSEQGGNQPQHF.

By proportion, this clonotype is medium-sized (0.01 to 0.1%). The chain has TRBV29-1 and TRBJ1-2; perhaps TRBD1 as D (6 bases). Trimming shortened V by 4 bases and J by 5 bases, and 17 bases separated the two germline ends. Germline V lookup: CDR1 SQVTM, CDR2 ANQGSEA. The CDR3 has 14 amino acids. CDR3 nucleotides: TGCAGCGTTGGGGGGGGACCAAGGGGGTATGGCTACACCTTC. Translation gives CSVGGGPRGYGYTF.

Points on this clonotype: Relative to the germline gene, one junction end is altered; a read error may explain this. The V and J genes are TRBV4-1 and TRBJ1-6; 8 nucleotides align to TRBD1. This CDR3 has 16 residues. The V gene's germline CDR1 is MGHRA and CDR2 YSYEKL. The CDR3: CASSTRTGKANLPLHF. CDR3 coding DNA: TGCGCCAGCAGCACGCGGACAGGGAAGGCTAATTTACCCCTCCACTTT.

There are a few counts of this clonotype. The gene calls are TRBV20-1 and TRBJ1-2; no clear D. V lost 6 bases, J lost 8 bases, and 19 bases lay in between. The CDR3 loop spans 13 amino acids. Germline CDR1 DFQATT, CDR2 SNEGSKA (reference sequence). CDR3 residues: CSAPSLGSRGYTF. The CDR3 DNA reads TGCAGTGCCCCAAGCTTGGGGTCGAGAGGCTACACCTTC.

This clonotype has more than one count but fewer than ten. This chain joins TRBV5-5 and TRBJ1-6; TRBD1 matches at 10 bases. Losses at the gene ends were 1 base for V and 10 bases for J; bases not matched to a gene: 5. The V gene's germline CDR1 is SGHKS and CDR2 YYEKEE (reference sequence). The CDR3 totals 15 residues. The CDR3 nucleotides are TGTGCCAGCAGCTTGTTCGGGACAGGGGAATCACCCCTCCACTTT. It yields the protein CASSLFGTGESPLHF. Full variable domain (outside the CDR3, taken from reference TRBV5-5 and TRBJ1-6): DAGVTQSPTHLIKTRGQQVTLRCSPISGHKSVSWYQQVLGQGPQFIFQYYEKEERGRGNFPDRFSARQFPNYSSELNVNALLLGDSALYLCASSLFGTGESPLHFGNGTRLTVT.

This clonotype came up a few times. The V gene is TRBV27, the J gene TRBJ1-2; D possibly corresponds to TRBD1 (5 bases). The CDR3 is 17 residues long. CDR1 MNHEY and CDR2 SMNVEV come from the germline V gene (reference sequence). V shed 2 bases and J shed 3 bases, with 19 bases lying between them. CDR3 in DNA: TGTGCCAGCAGTTTAGGGGCAGGCCCCTTCCCGTACTATGGCTACACCTTC. Amino acid sequence: CASSLGAGPFPYYGYTF.

A single count supports this clonotype. A read error may be the cause here, since a much bigger clone is one base away. V is TRBV6-4 and J is TRBJ2-6; D is uncertain. Germline V gene sequence: CDR1 MRHNA, CDR2 SNTAGT. Trimming left V 5 bases short and J 0 bases short, with 8 bases between. This CDR3 is built from 15 residues. This CDR3 is CASSYGTSGANVLTF. As DNA, the CDR3 is TGTGCCAGCAGTTACGGCACCTCTGGGGCCAACGTCCTGACTTTC.

This clonotype has only a few counts. The rearrangement joins TRBV6-2 or TRBV6-3 to TRBJ2-7; D is perhaps TRBD1 (6 bases). The CDR3 runs 19 residues. Trimming removed 2 bases at V and 2 bases at J, with 25 bases between. The germline CDR1 and CDR2 sequences are MNHEY and SVGEGT. For the CDR3, the DNA is TGTGCCAGCAGTTACACTCTTGGAGTAGGCAGGGGTGATACCTACGAGCAGTACGTC. Translation: CASSYTLGVGRGDTYEQYV.

Relative to its sample, this clonotype is medium-sized (0.01 to 0.1%). The chain uses TRBV29-1 and TRBJ1-2; the D gene is possibly TRBD1 (5 bases). V lost 6 bases and J lost 4, with 15 bases in between. The CDR3 has 13 amino acids. Looked up from germline, CDR1 is SQVTM and CDR2 is ANQGSEA. The CDR3 DNA follows: TGCAGCGTCGCAGAGGGGATCGGCTATGGCTACACCTTC. Protein sequence: CSVAEGIGYGYTF.

The gene calls are TRBV7-9 and TRBJ1-6; 9 positions agree with TRBD1. CDR1 and CDR2 from the germline V gene are SEHNR and FQNEAQ (reference sequence). J was trimmed by 11 bases and V by 5 bases; bases with no gene match: 7. The CDR3 is made up of 14 amino acids. The CDR3 region has the DNA TGTGCCAGCAGCCAGGGACAGGGTTGGACACCCCTCCACTTT. Translation gives CASSQGQGWTPLHF.

Only a few counts were recorded for this clonotype. V gene TRBV6-5 combines with J gene TRBJ1-2; maybe TRBD1 (6 bases). In germline, CDR1 is MNHEY, CDR2 SVGAGI. V was pared by 7 bases and J by 8 bases, with 17 bases between. CDR3 length: 13 residues. The CDR3 DNA is TGTGCCAGCAACCCTGGGGGGGCTCACGGCTACACCTTC. As protein: CASNPGGAHGYTF.

The table lists this clonotype with a few counts. V is TRBV6-6 and J is TRBJ2-5; 13 bases are shared with TRBD2. With 5 bases clipped from V and 4 bases from J, the junction kept 10 bases outside the gene matches. This CDR3 is built from 17 residues. Per the germline V gene, CDR1 is MNHNY and CDR2 is SVGAGI (reference sequence). The CDR3: CASSTTSGGPIRETQYF. The CDR3 DNA reads as TGTGCCAGCAGTACGACTAGCGGGGGGCCCATACGAGAGACCCAGTACTTC.

The chain has TRBV6-5 and TRBJ1-4; 7 nucleotides align to TRBD1. The CDR3 length is 14 residues. J was trimmed by 3 bases and V by 6 bases; bases with no gene match: 4. In germline, CDR1 is MNHEY, CDR2 SVGAGI. The CDR3: CASRSQGANEKLFF. The CDR3 bases are TGTGCCAGCAGGTCTCAGGGGGCTAATGAAAAACTGTTTTTT.

Sample share makes this clonotype medium-sized (0.01 to 0.1%). The chain joins TRBV6-5 to TRBJ2-1, with D unresolved. V lost 1 base, J lost 5 bases, and 9 bases lay in between. Germline V gene sequence: CDR1 MNHEY, CDR2 SVGAGI. CDR3 length: 14 amino acids. The DNA for the CDR3 is TGTGCCAGCAGTTACTGGAAACGCAACAATGAGCAGTTCTTC. It is translated as CASSYWKRNNEQFF.